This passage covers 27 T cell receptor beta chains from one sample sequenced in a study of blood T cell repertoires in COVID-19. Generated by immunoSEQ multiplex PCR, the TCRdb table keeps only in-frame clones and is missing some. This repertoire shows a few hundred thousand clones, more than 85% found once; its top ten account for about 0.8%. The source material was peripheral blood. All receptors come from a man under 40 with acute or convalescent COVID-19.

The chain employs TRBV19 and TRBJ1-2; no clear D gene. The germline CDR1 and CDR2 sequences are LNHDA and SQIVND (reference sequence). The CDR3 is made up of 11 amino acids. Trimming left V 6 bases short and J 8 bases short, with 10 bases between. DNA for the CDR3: TGTGCCAGTAGAGACACCAGCGGCTACACCTTC. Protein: CASRDTSGYTF.

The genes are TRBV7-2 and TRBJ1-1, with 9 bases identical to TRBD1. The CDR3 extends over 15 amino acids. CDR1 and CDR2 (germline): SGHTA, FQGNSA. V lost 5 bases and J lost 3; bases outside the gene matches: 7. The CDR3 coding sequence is TGTGCCAGCAGCCAGGGACAGGGCAAGGACACTGAAGCTTTCTTT. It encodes CASSQGQGKDTEAFF. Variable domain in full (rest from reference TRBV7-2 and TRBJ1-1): GAGVSQSPSNKVTEKGKDVELRCDPISGHTALYWYRQSLGQGLEFLIYFQGNSAPDKSGLPSDRFSAERTGGSVSTLTIQRTQQEDSAVYLCASSQGQGKDTEAFFGQGTRLTVV.

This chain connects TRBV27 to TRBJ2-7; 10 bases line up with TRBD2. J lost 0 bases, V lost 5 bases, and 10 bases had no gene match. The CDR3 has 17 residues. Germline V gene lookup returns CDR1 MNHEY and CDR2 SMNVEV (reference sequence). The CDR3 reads CASSPPGTSAHSYEQYF. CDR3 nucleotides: TGTGCCAGCAGTCCTCCAGGGACTAGCGCACACTCCTACGAGCAGTACTTC.

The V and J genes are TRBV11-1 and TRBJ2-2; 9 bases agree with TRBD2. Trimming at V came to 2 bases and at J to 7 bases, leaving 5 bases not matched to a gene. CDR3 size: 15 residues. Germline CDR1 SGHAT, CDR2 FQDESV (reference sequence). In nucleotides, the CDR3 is TGTGCCAGCAGCTTAAGGCGGGGGGGCGACGGGGAGCTGTTTTTT. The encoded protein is CASSLRRGGDGELFF.

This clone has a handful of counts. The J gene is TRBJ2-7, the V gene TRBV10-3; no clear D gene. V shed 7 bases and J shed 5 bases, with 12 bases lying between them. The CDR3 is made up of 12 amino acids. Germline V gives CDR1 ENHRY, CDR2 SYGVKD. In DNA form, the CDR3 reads TGTGCCATCATGGTTAGCTTGGACGAGCAGTACTTC. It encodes CAIMVSLDEQYF.

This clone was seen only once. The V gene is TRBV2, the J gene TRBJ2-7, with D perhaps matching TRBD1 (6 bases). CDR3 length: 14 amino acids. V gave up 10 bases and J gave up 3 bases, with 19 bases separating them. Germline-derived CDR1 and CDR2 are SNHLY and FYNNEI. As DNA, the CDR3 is TGTGCCACTGCCCACGAACAGGGTGTCTACGAGCAGTACTTC. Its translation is CATAHEQGVYEQYF.

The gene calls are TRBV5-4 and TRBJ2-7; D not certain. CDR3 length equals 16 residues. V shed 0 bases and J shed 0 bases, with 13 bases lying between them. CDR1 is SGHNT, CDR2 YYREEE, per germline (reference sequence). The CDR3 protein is CASSLGRVRSSYEQYF. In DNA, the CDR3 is TGTGCCAGCAGCTTGGGTCGGGTGAGGAGCTCCTACGAGCAGTACTTC.

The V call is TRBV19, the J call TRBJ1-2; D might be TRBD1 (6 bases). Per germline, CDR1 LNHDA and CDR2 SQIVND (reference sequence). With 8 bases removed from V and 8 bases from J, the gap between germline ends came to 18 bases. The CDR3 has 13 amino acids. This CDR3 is CASRPSDSHGYTF. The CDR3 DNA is TGTGCCAGTCGCCCCTCGGACAGTCACGGCTACACCTTC.

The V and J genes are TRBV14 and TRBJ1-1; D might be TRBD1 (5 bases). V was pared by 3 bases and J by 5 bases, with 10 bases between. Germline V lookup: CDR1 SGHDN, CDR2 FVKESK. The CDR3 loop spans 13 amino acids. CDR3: CASSHGGRTEAFF. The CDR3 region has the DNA TGTGCCAGCAGCCACGGGGGTCGGACTGAAGCTTTCTTT.

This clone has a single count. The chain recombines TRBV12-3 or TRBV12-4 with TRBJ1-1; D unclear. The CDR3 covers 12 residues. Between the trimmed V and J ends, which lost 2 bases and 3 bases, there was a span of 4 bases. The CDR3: CASSLIDTEAFF. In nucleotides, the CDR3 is TGTGCCAGCAGTTTAATCGACACTGAAGCTTTCTTT.

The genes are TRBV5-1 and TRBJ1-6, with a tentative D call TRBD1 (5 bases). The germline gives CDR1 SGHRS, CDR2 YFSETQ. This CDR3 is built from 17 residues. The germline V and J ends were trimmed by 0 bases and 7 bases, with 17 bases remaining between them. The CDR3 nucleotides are TGCGCCAGCAGCTTGGCGTATAGGAAGACAGCCAATTCACCCCTCCACTTT. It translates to CASSLAYRKTANSPLHF.

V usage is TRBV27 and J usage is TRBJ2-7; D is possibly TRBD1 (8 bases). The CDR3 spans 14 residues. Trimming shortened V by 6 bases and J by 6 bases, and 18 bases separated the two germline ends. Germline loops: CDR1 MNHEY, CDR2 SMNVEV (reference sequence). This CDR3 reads CASRETGGGGEQYF. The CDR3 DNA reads TGTGCCAGCAGGGAAACAGGGGGGGGCGGCGAGCAGTACTTC.

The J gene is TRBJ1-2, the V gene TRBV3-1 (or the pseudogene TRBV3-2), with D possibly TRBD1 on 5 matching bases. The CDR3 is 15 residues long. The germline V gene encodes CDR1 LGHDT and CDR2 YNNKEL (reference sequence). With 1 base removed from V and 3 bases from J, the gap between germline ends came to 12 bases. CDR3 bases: TGTGCCAGCAGCCAAGCCGACAGCTCCTACTATGGCTACACCTTC. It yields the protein CASSQADSSYYGYTF.

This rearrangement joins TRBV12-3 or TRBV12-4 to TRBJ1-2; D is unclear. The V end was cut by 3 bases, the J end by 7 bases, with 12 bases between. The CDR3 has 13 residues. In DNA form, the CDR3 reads TGTGCCAGCAGTTTCGCGCAGGTTGGTGGCTACACCTTC. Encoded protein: CASSFAQVGGYTF.

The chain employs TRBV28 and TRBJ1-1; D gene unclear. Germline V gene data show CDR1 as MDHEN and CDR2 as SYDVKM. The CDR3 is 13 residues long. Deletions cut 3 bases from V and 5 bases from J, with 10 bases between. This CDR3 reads CASSLSTGTEAFF. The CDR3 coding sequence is TGTGCCAGCAGTTTGTCTACGGGGACTGAAGCTTTCTTT.

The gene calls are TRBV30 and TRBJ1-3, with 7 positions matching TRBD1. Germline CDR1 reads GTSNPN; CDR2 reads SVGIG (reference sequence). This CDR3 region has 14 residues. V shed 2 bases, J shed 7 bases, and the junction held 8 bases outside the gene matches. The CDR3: CAWSYRGAVNTIYF. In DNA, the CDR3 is TGTGCCTGGAGTTACAGGGGCGCGGTGAACACCATATATTTT.

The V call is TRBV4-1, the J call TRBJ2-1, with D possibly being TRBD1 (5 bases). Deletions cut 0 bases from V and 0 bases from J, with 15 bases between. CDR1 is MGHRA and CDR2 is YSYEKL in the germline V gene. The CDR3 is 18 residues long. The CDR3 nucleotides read TGCGCCAGCAGCCAAGAGGGCCAGGGCAGGGACTCCTACAATGAGCAGTTCTTC. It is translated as CASSQEGQGRDSYNEQFF.

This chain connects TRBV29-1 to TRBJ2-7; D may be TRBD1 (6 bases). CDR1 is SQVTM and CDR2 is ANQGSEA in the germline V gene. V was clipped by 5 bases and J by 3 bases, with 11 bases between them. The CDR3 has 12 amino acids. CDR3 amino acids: CSVRDNNYEQYF. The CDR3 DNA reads TGCAGCGTTAGGGACAACAACTACGAGCAGTACTTC.

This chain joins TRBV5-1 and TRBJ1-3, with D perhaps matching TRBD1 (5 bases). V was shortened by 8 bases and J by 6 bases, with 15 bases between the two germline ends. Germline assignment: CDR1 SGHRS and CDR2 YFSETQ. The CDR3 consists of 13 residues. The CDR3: CARISRVANTIYF. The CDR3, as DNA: TGCGCCAGGATCTCCAGGGTAGCAAACACCATATATTTT.

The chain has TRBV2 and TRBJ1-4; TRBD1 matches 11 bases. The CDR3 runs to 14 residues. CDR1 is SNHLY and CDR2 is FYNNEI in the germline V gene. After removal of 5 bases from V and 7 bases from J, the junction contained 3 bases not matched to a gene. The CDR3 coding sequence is TGTGCCAGCAGTTTGGACAGGGGGCGTGAAAAACTGTTTTTT. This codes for CASSLDRGREKLFF.

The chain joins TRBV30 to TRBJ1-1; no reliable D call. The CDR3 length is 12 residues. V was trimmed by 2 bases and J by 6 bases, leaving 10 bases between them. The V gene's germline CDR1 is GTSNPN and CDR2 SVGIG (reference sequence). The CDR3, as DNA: TGTGCCTGGAGTCTAAATTCCCCTGAAGCTTTCTTT. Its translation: CAWSLNSPEAFF.

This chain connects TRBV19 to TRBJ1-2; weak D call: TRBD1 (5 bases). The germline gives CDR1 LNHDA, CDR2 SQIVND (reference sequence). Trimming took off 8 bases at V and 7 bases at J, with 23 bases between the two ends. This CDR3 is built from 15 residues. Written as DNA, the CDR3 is TGTGCCAGTTCTGATTGGGGGGGTTTTTTAGGTGGCTACACCTTC. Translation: CASSDWGGFLGGYTF.

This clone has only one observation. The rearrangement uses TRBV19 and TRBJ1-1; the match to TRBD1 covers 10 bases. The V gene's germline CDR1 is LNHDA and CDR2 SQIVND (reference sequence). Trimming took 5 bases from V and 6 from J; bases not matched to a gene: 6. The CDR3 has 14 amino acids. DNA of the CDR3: TGTGCCAGTAGTCCGGGACAGGGGTCTCCTGAAGCTTTCTTT. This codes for CASSPGQGSPEAFF. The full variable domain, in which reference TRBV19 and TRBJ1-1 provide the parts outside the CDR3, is DGGITQSPKYLFRKEGQNVTLSCEQNLNHDAMYWYRQDPGQGLRLIYYSQIVNDFQKGDIAEGYSVSREKKESFPLTVTSAQKNPTAFYLCASSPGQGSPEAFFGQGTRLTVV.

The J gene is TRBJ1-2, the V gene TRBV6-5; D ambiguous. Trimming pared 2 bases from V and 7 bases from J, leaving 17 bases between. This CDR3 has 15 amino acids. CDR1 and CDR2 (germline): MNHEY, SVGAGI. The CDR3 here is CASSYGVGRQRGYTF. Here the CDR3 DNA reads TGTGCCAGCAGTTACGGGGTAGGGAGGCAGCGTGGCTACACCTTC.

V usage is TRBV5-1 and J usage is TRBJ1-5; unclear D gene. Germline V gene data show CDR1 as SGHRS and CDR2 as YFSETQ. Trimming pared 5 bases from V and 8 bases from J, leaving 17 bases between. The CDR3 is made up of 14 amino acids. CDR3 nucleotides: TGCGCCAGCAGTAGGACTTCCCCGACGGAGCCCCAGCATTTT. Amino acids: CASSRTSPTEPQHF.

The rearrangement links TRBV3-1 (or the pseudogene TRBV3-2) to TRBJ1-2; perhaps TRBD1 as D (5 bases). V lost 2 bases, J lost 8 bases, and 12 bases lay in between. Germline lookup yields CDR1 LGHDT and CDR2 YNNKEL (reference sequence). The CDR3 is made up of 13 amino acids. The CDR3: CASSQSRVGGYTF. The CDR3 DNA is TGTGCCAGCAGCCAATCCAGGGTTGGAGGCTACACCTTC.

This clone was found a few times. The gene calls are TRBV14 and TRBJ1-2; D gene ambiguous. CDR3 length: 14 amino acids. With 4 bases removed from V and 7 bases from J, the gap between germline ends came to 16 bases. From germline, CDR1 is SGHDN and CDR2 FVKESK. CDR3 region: CASSPQTAAVGYTF. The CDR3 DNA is TGTGCCAGCAGCCCACAAACAGCGGCCGTTGGCTACACCTTC. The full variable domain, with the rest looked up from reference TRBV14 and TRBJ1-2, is EAGVTQFPSHSVIEKGQTVTLRCDPISGHDNLYWYRRVMGKEIKFLLHFVKESKQDESGMPNNRFLAERTGGTYSTLKVQPAELEDSGVYFCASSPQTAAVGYTFGSGTRLTVV.